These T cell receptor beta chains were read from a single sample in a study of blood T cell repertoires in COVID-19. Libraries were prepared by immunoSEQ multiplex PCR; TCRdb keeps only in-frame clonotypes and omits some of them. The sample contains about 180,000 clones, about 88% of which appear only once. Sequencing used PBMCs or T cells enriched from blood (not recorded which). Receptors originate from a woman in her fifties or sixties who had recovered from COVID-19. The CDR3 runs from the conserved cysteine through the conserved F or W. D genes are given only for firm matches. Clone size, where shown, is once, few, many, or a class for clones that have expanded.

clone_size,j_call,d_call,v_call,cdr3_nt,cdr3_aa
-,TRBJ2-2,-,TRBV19,TGTGCCAGTAGTATGCGGGGCTACACCGGGGAGCTGTTTTTT,CASSMRGYTGELFF
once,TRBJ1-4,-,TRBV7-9,TGTGCCAGCAGCACTGACAGCCTTAATGAAAAACTGTTTTTT,CASSTDSLNEKLFF
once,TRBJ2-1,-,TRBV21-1,TGTGCCAGCAGCAAAGGCCCGGGGGACGCCTACAATGAGCAGTTCTTC,CASSKGPGDAYNEQFF
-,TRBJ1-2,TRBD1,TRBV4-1,TGCGCCAGCAGCCAAATGACAGGGGTTAACTATGGCTACACCTTC,CASSQMTGVNYGYTF
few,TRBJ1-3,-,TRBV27,TGTGCCAGCAGTCCCCGCCCAGGGAAAACTGGAAACACCATATATTTT,CASSPRPGKTGNTIYF
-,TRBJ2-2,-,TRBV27,TGTGCCAGCAGTTCTTATTCCGGGGAGCTGTTTTTT,CASSSYSGELFF
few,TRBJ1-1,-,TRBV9,TGTGCCAGCAGCGCCTTCTTGGGGGGAGTGGACACTGAAGCTTTCTTT,CASSAFLGGVDTEAFF
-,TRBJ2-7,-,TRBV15,TGTGCCACCAGCAGAGATTTGGCCTCCTACGAGCAGTACTTC,CATSRDLASYEQYF
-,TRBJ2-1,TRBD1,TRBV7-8,TGTGCCAGCAGCATCGACAGGGTTCTATACAATGAGCAGTTCTTC,CASSIDRVLYNEQFF
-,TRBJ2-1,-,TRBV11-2,TGTGCCAGCACGGTATGGCTACTAGCCGGAGATGAGCAGTTCTTC,CASTVWLLAGDEQFF
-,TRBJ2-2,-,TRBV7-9,TGTGCCAGCAGTTCTACCGGGGAGCTGTTTTTT,CASSSTGELFF
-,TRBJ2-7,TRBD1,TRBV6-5,TGTGCCAGCAGCCCGACAGGGAATCCCTACGAGCAGTACTTC,CASSPTGNPYEQYF
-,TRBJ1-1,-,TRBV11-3,TGTGCCAGCAGCGGGGCGGGGGATGAAGCTTTCTTT,CASSGAGDEAFF
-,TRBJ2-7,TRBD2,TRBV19,TGTGCCAGTAGTATAGGTTCACTAGCGGGAACTCTCGCGTACGAGCAGTACTTC,CASSIGSLAGTLAYEQYF
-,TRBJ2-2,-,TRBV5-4,TGTGCCAGCAGCTTGGTGGCGGCGGCGAGCACCGGGGAGCTGTTTTTT,CASSLVAAASTGELFF
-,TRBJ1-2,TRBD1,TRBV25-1,TGTGCCAGCAGTGTCTTGGACAGGGAATATGGCTACACCTTC,CASSVLDREYGYTF
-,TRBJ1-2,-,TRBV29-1,TGCAGCGTTCCCGCAGGGTTCGGCTACACCTTC,CSVPAGFGYTF
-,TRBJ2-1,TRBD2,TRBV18,TGTGCCAGCTCAACGGGAGGGGCCTACAATGAGCAGTTCTTC,CASSTGGAYNEQFF
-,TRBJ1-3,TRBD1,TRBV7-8,TGTGCCAGGATTCCTCTCGACAGGGGGCGTATCAGGGTAATGGACACCATATATTTT,CARIPLDRGRIRVMDTIYF
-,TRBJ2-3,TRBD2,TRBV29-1,TGCAGCGTTGCCTACCTAGCGGGAGGCGCAGATACGCAGTATTTT,CSVAYLAGGADTQYF
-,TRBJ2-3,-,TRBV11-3,TGTGCCAGCGGGCTGACAGCTAGCACAGATACGCAGTATTTT,CASGLTASTDTQYF
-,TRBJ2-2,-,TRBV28,TGTGCCAGCAGTCCCCCCCGACGCGGCGGGAACACCGGGGAGCTGTTTTTT,CASSPPRRGGNTGELFF
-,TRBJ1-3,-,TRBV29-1,TGCAGCGTTGAACAGGGTAACACCATATATTTT,CSVEQGNTIYF
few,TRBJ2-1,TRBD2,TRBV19,TGTGCCAGTAGCGGGGATCGGGGAGGGTCCTACAATGAGCAGTTCTTC,CASSGDRGGSYNEQFF
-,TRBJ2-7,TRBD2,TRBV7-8,TGTGCCAGCAGCTTAACGAGCGGGAGCACCTACGAGCAGTACTTC,CASSLTSGSTYEQYF
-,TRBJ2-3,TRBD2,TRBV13,TGTGCCAGCAGCTTAGTTAGCGGGAGGTCCCCAGATACGCAGTATTTT,CASSLVSGRSPDTQYF
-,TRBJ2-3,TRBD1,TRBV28,TGTGCCAGCAGTCCTCCGGGACAGAGAACAGATACGCAGTATTTT,CASSPPGQRTDTQYF
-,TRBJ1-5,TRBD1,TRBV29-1,TGCAGTGCTACCAGGGGGCTGGGTCAGCCCCAGCATTTT,CSATRGLGQPQHF
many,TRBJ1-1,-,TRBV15,TGTGCCACCAGCAGGTCAGGGGAGGGCCCGGACACTGAAGCTTTCTTT,CATSRSGEGPDTEAFF
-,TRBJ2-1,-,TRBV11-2,TGTGCCAGCAGCCAATACAATGAGCAGTTCTTC,CASSQYNEQFF
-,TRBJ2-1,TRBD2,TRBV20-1,TGCAGTGCTAGTCCCCTAGCGGGAGGCAATGAGCAGTTCTTC,CSASPLAGGNEQFF
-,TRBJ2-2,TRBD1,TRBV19,TGTGCCAGTAGTGTAGACAGGGGTTGGAACACCGGGGAGCTGTTTTTT,CASSVDRGWNTGELFF
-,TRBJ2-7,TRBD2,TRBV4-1,TGCGCCAGCAGCCAAGGGCGGGAGGTCCCCTACGAGCAGTACTTC,CASSQGREVPYEQYF
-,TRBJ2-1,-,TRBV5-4,TGTGCCAGCAGCTTGAACAGTTACAATGAGCAGTTCTTC,CASSLNSYNEQFF
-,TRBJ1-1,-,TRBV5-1,TGCGCCAGCAGCTCGGGATCTCTAGGAATCACTGAAGCTTTCTTT,CASSSGSLGITEAFF
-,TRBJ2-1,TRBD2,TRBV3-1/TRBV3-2,TGTGCCAGCGGGAGGGCCAATGAGCAGTTCTTC,CASGRANEQFF
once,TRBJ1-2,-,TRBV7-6,TGTGCCAGCAGCTCGCAGGGGAACTTC,CASSSQGNF
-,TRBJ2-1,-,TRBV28,TGTGCCAGCAGCTCGCAGGGAGGTAATTGGATCAATGAGCAGTTCTTC,CASSSQGGNWINEQFF
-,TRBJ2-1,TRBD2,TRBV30,TGTGCCTTAACAAGGGGGACTAGCGGCAGGAATGAGCAGTTCTTC,CALTRGTSGRNEQFF
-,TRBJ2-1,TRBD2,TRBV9,TGTGCCAGCAGCACCACGGGAGGGGTATACAATGAGCAGTTCTTC,CASSTTGGVYNEQFF
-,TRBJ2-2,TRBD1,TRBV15,TGTGCCACCAGCAGGGATCATTTCGGGACAGCTAACACCGGGGAGCTGTTTTTT,CATSRDHFGTANTGELFF
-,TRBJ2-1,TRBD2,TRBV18,TGTGCCAGCTCACCACCGAAGATAAGCGGGAGGGGGAATGAGCAGTTCTTC,CASSPPKISGRGNEQFF
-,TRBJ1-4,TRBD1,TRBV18,TGTGCCAGCTCAGCAGGACAGGGTGCTAATGAAAAACTGTTTTTT,CASSAGQGANEKLFF
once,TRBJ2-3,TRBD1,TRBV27,TGTGCCAGCAGTCTAACCGGGACAGGGGTGGTAGGGGGCACAGATACGCAGTATTTT,CASSLTGTGVVGGTDTQYF
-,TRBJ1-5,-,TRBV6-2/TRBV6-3,TGTGCCAGCAGACCTTGGAGGATAGATGGACCCCAGCATTTT,CASRPWRIDGPQHF
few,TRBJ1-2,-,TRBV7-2,TGTGCCAGCAGCCCAACGACAGCTCTCGGCTATGGCTACACCTTC,CASSPTTALGYGYTF
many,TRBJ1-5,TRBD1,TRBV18,TGTGCCAGCTCAGCGGGACAGGGGTCCGCAGCCCAGCATTTT,CASSAGQGSAAQHF
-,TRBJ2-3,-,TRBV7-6,TGTGCCAGGAACAGGGAGTTGTGCACAGATACGCAGTATTTT,CARNRELCTDTQYF
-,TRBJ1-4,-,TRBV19,TGTGCCAGTAGTCCTCGGGTGCGTCCTAATGAAAAACTGTTTTTT,CASSPRVRPNEKLFF
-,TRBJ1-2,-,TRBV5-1,TGCGCCAGCAGCTTGGATGACACAAACTATGGCTACACCTTC,CASSLDDTNYGYTF
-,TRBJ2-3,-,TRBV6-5,TGTGCCAGCAGTTATGGCGGGATATCGGATACGCAGTATTTT,CASSYGGISDTQYF
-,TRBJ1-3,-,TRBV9,TGTGCCAGCAGCGCCCGCCAGGAGGGGGGAAACACCATATATTTT,CASSARQEGGNTIYF
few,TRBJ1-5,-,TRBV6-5,TGTGCCAGCAGTACCACGCGGGTGGGGCAGCCCCAGCATTTT,CASSTTRVGQPQHF
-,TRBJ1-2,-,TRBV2,TGTGCCAGCAGGGTAGCTAACTATGGCTACACCTTC,CASRVANYGYTF